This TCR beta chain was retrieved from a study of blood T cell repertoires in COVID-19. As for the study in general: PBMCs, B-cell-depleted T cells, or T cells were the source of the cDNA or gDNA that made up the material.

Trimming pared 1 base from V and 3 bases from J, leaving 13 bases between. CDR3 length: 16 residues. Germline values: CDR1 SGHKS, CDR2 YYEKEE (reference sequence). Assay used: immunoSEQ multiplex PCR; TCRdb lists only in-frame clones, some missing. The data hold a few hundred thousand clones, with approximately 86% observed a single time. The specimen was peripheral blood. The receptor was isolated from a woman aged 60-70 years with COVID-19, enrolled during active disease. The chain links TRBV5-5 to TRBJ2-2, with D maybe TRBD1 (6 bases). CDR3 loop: CASSLQAGEYTGELFF. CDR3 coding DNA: TGTGCCAGCAGCTTGCAGGCAGGGGAATACACCGGGGAGCTGTTTTTT.